What follows are 19 T cell receptor beta chains derived from one specimen sequenced in a study of cytomegalovirus exposure and HLA in healthy donors. Primers included in the PCR were 60 Vbeta and 13 Jbeta primers. Generated by immunoSEQ multiplex PCR, the TCRdb table keeps only in-frame clones and is missing some. The listing contains more than 40,000 clones. The sequenced sample was PBMCs. These receptors originate from a middle-aged woman in good health and CMV-seronegative.

The chain carries TRBV20-1 and TRBJ2-5, with TRBD2 as a possible D gene (5 bases). CDR3 length equals 10 residues. Germline lookup yields CDR1 DFQATT and CDR2 SNEGSKA (reference sequence). Trimming shortened V by 6 bases and J by 9 bases, and 11 bases separated the two germline ends. This CDR3 is CSAYVGAQYF. The CDR3 DNA reads as TGCAGTGCGTATGTCGGGGCCCAGTACTTC.

The V gene is TRBV29-1, the J gene TRBJ1-2; no reliable D call. Germline V CDR1 and CDR2: SQVTM, ANQGSEA. The V gene lost 4 bases and the J gene lost 5 bases, with 8 bases spanning the gap. The CDR3 extends over 11 amino acids. The CDR3 here is CSVVREYGYTF. The CDR3 nucleotides are TGCAGCGTTGTCCGCGAGTATGGCTACACCTTC.

The chain links TRBV7-9 to TRBJ2-7; 10 positions match TRBD2. V dropped 6 bases and J dropped 4; count of bases not matched to a gene: 6. The CDR3 is made up of 14 amino acids. CDR1 and CDR2 from the germline V gene are SEHNR and FQNEAQ (reference sequence). DNA of the CDR3: TGTGCCAGCAGTTCTAGCGGGAGCCCGTACGAGCAGTACTTC. Translation: CASSSSGSPYEQYF. Together with reference TRBV7-9 and TRBJ2-7, the CDR3 gives the full variable domain: DTGVSQNPRHKITKRGQNVTFRCDPISEHNRLYWYRQTLGQGPEFLTYFQNEAQLEKSRLLSDRFSAERPKGSFSTLEIQRTEQGDSAMYLCASSSSGSPYEQYFGPGTRLTVT.

The chain recombines TRBV30 with TRBJ2-7; D perhaps matches TRBD1 (7 bases). This CDR3 has 16 amino acids. Germline assignment: CDR1 GTSNPN and CDR2 SVGIG (reference sequence). With 0 bases removed from V and 2 bases from J, the gap between germline ends came to 17 bases. Here the CDR3 DNA reads TGTGCCTGGAGTGTACGCGGCAGGGGGGTCCCCTACGAGCAGTACTTC. Its protein is CAWSVRGRGVPYEQYF.

The V gene is TRBV25-1, the J gene TRBJ2-7; TRBD2 matches at 12 bases. Germline V gene sequence: CDR1 MGHDK, CDR2 SYGVNS. This CDR3 region has 14 residues. After removal of 3 bases from V and 5 bases from J, the junction contained 2 bases not matched to a gene. The chain's CDR3 is CASSDRLAGDEQYF. DNA for the CDR3: TGTGCCAGCAGTGATAGACTAGCGGGAGACGAGCAGTACTTC.

This rearrangement joins TRBV7-2 to TRBJ2-1; 11 bases line up with TRBD2. J gave up 4 bases and V 5 bases, and 13 bases lay outside the gene matches. CDR1 and CDR2 (germline): SGHTA, FQGNSA. The CDR3 contains 18 residues. This chain's CDR3 is CASSPAASSGRSYNEQFF. The CDR3, as DNA: TGTGCCAGCAGCCCGGCGGCCTCTAGCGGGAGGTCTTACAATGAGCAGTTCTTC.

V and J are TRBV5-1 and TRBJ2-7; 8 bases match TRBD1. CDR1 SGHRS and CDR2 YFSETQ come from the germline V gene. There are 15 residues in the CDR3. V lost 1 base to trimming and J lost 0 bases; unmatched junction nucleotides: 3. The CDR3 here is CASSLRQGSSYEQYF. The CDR3 region has the DNA TGCGCCAGCAGCTTGAGACAGGGGAGCTCCTACGAGCAGTACTTC.

This chain joins TRBV7-8 and TRBJ1-5; TRBD1 aligns across 9 bases. The CDR3 has 17 amino acids. The trim removed 3 bases at V and 6 bases at J, leaving 12 bases unmatched. Germline loops: CDR1 SGHVS, CDR2 FQNEAQ. Here the CDR3 reads CASSLGQGGYLVQPQHF. In nucleotides, the CDR3 is TGTGCCAGCAGCTTGGGACAGGGCGGATATCTCGTTCAGCCCCAGCATTTT.

CDR3 bases: TGTGCCAGCAGCCCCCCTGTGGGTCCAGAGGCCGGGGAGCTGTTTTTT. It yields the protein CASSPPVGPEAGELFF. The chain is built from TRBV9 and TRBJ2-2; D uncertain. V was trimmed by 4 bases and J by 6 bases, leaving 19 bases between them. CDR1 is SGDLS and CDR2 is YYNGEE in the germline V gene. The CDR3 sequence is 16 residues long.

The CDR3 protein is CASDPRRTPAYEQYF. The CDR3 DNA follows: TGTGCCAGCGACCCTAGGAGGACCCCCGCCTACGAGCAGTACTTC. The J gene is TRBJ2-7, the V gene TRBV6-7; possible D gene TRBD2, 5 bases. TRBV6-7 is assigned to the ORF class and has an uncertain function. The CDR3 is 15 amino acids. V was cut by 8 bases and J by 2 bases, with 19 bases left in between.

The V and J genes are TRBV28 and TRBJ1-1; maybe TRBD1 (5 bases). The germline V gene has CDR1 MDHEN and CDR2 SYDVKM. The CDR3 runs to 15 residues. The V and J ends lost 3 bases and 0 bases respectively, with 11 bases between them. The CDR3 nucleotides are TGTGCCAGCAGTTTTGGGGGGACGATGAACACTGAAGCTTTCTTT. This sequence encodes CASSFGGTMNTEAFF. The full variable domain, with the rest looked up from reference TRBV28 and TRBJ1-1, is DVKVTQSSRYLVKRTGEKVFLECVQDMDHENMFWYRQDPGLGLRLIYFSYDVKMKEKGDIPEGYSVSREKKERFSLILESASTNQTSMYLCASSFGGTMNTEAFFGQGTRLTVV.

The V call is TRBV5-4, the J call TRBJ2-4; 11 bases are shared with TRBD2. The CDR3 has 17 amino acids. Germline-derived CDR1 and CDR2 are SGHNT and YYREEE (reference sequence). Trimming at V came to 1 base and at J to 2 bases, leaving 5 bases not matched to a gene. The CDR3 protein is CASSLYTSGSSKNIQYF. As DNA, the CDR3 is TGTGCCAGCAGCTTGTATACTAGCGGGAGCTCCAAAAACATTCAGTACTTC.

V and J are TRBV5-1 and TRBJ2-5, with 8 nucleotides matching TRBD2. Germline CDR1 and CDR2: SGHRS and YFSETQ. The CDR3 consists of 15 residues. The V segment lost 1 base and the J segment 5 bases; nucleotides outside the gene matches: 7. CDR3 amino acids: CASSLTTSVRETQYF. The CDR3 DNA follows: TGCGCCAGCAGCTTGACGACTAGCGTCCGGGAGACCCAGTACTTC.

The J gene is TRBJ1-5, the V gene TRBV28, with 10 bases matching TRBD1. The J segment lost 5 bases and the V segment lost 8 bases, leaving 3 bases of the junction unmatched. The CDR3 contains 13 residues. Per the germline V gene, CDR1 is MDHEN and CDR2 is SYDVKM. CDR3 loop: CASGTGEDQPQHF. In DNA, the CDR3 is TGTGCCAGCGGGACAGGGGAGGATCAGCCCCAGCATTTT.

V and J are TRBV18 and TRBJ2-7; D gene unclear. With 1 base removed from V and 2 bases from J, the gap between germline ends came to 6 bases. CDR1 and CDR2 (germline): KGHSH, LQKENI. The CDR3 spans 13 residues. The DNA for the CDR3 is TGTGCCAGCTCACCACATCCGGCCTACGAGCAGTACTTC. It encodes CASSPHPAYEQYF.

This chain links TRBV7-8 with TRBJ2-3, with TRBD2 matching over 10 bases. Per germline, CDR1 SGHVS and CDR2 FQNEAQ. The CDR3 contains 17 residues. After removal of 5 bases from V and 1 base from J, the junction contained 9 bases not matched to a gene. The CDR3 here is CASSAGFLAGGTDTQYF. The DNA of the CDR3 is TGTGCCAGCAGCGCGGGGTTCCTAGCGGGGGGCACAGATACGCAGTATTTT.

V gene TRBV6-5 combines with J gene TRBJ2-7; 8 bases align to TRBD2. V lost 2 bases to trimming and J lost 5 bases; unmatched junction nucleotides: 5. The CDR3 consists of 14 residues. Germline CDR1 reads MNHEY; CDR2 reads SVGAGI. The CDR3 coding sequence is TGTGCCAGCAGTTACAGGAGCGGGAGCCACGAGCAGTACTTC. Its protein is CASSYRSGSHEQYF.

The genes are TRBV6-4 and TRBJ2-1; D is unresolved. The CDR3 runs to 15 residues. Germline values: CDR1 MRHNA, CDR2 SNTAGT. V shed 2 bases and J shed 4 bases, with 12 bases lying between them. CDR3 nucleotide sequence: TGTGCCAGCAGTGACCTCCCACAGCTATACAATGAGCAGTTCTTC. Its translation is CASSDLPQLYNEQFF.

The chain is built from TRBV7-2 and TRBJ2-5, with 14 nucleotides matching TRBD2. This CDR3 is 18 amino acids long. The V gene end was trimmed by 2 bases and the J gene end by 5 bases; junction bases not matched to a gene: 10. Germline CDR1 SGHTA, CDR2 FQGNSA. The CDR3 DNA reads as TGTGCCAGCAGCTTATTGGGGCGACTAGCGGGAGGGCGGGAGACCCAGTACTTC. This codes for CASSLLGRLAGGRETQYF.